The TCR beta chain under discussion was sequenced for a study of CD8+ T cells in alopecia areata. The germline gives CDR1 SQVTM, CDR2 ANQGSEA. The CDR3 has 17 amino acids. Comment on this clone: One end of the junction is discordant with germline, which a read error may explain.

It was cDNA, reverse transcribed from extracted RNA, that served as the sequencing template. Here immunoSEQ multiplex PCR was the method, and the copy in TCRdb shows in-frame clones only, minus some. The sample consists of about 98,000 clones, around two fifths of them appearing once. Input material: CD4+ T cells sorted from blood. This TCR derives from a human donor with alopecia areata. This chain joins TRBV29-1 and TRBJ2-3; D possibly uses TRBD1 or TRBD2 (5 bases each). CDR3 nucleotide sequence: TGCAGCATTGAAGACCTCGGGGACCAACAATGGGGGGATACGCAGTATTTT. Protein: CSIEDLGDQQWGDTQYF.